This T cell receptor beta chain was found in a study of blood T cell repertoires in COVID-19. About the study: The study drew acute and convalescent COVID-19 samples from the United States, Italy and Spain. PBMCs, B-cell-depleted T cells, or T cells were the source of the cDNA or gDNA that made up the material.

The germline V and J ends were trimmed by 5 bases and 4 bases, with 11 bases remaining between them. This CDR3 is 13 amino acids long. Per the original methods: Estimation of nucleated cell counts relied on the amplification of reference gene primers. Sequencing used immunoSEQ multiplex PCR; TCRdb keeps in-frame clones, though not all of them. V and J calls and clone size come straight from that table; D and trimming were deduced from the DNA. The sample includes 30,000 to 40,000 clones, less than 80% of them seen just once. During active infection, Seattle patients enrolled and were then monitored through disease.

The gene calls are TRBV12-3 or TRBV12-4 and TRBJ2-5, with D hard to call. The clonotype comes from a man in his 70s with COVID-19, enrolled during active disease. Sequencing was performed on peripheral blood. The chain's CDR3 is CASSPLALETQYF. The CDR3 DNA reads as TGTGCCAGCAGTCCCTTAGCTTTAGAGACCCAGTACTTC.